The 14 T cell receptor beta chains given below trace back to one sample, sequenced in a study of T cell changes during pregnancy in multiple sclerosis. Assay used: immunoSEQ multiplex PCR; TCRdb lists only in-frame clones, some missing. The sample contains around 100,000 clones, around 93% of which appear only once. The starting material was peripheral blood, obtained after pregnancy. These receptors were taken from a female donor with multiple sclerosis, enrolled in a pregnancy study.

The rearrangement joins TRBV28 to TRBJ2-7; 7 nucleotides line up with TRBD1. Trimming cost V 6 bases and J 6 bases; bases outside gene matches: 8. CDR1 MDHEN and CDR2 SYDVKM come from the germline V gene. The CDR3 runs 13 residues. DNA of the CDR3: TGTGCCAGCAGGAAGGGGGCATTAGGCGAGCAGTACTTC. This translates into CASRKGALGEQYF.

The CDR3 nucleotides read TGTGCTAGTGGTGACCTATCAGGCCTCGGACTAGCGGGGGCTTGGAGGAGCACAGATACGCAGTATTTT. This encodes CASGDLSGLGLAGAWRSTDTQYF. The rearrangement uses TRBV12-5 and TRBJ2-3; the match to TRBD2 covers 13 bases. Germline CDR1 is LGHNT and CDR2 is FRNRAP. V lost 5 bases, J lost 0 bases, and 23 bases stayed unmatched. CDR3 length: 23 residues.

CDR3 protein: CASSPIYRSTDTQYF. The CDR3 DNA reads TGCGCCAGCAGCCCGATTTACAGGAGCACAGATACGCAGTATTTT. This chain joins TRBV4-1 and TRBJ2-3; tentatively, D is TRBD1 (5 bases). The CDR3 covers 15 residues. The germline V and J ends were trimmed by 4 bases and 0 bases, with 11 bases remaining between them. The V gene's germline CDR1 is MGHRA and CDR2 YSYEKL.

This chain joins TRBV7-3 and TRBJ2-4; 8 bases are a match to TRBD1. V dropped 4 bases and J dropped 8; count of bases not matched to a gene: 7. The germline V gene encodes CDR1 SGHTA and CDR2 FQGTGA. The CDR3 is made up of 14 amino acids. This chain's CDR3 is CASSSGQVGDIQYF. The DNA for the CDR3 is TGTGCCAGCAGCTCGGGACAGGTGGGCGACATTCAGTACTTC.

DNA for the CDR3: TGCGCCAGCAGGACAGGGATGGCGGGAGAGACCCAGTACTTC. It specifies CASRTGMAGETQYF. The rearrangement joins TRBV5-1 to TRBJ2-5; 7 bases line up with TRBD1. Germline V gene lookup returns CDR1 SGHRS and CDR2 YFSETQ. V was pared by 5 bases and J by 4 bases, with 8 bases of the junction left unmatched. The CDR3 has 14 amino acids. Full variable domain (remainder filled in from reference TRBV5-1 and TRBJ2-5): KAGVTQTPRYLIKTRGQQVTLSCSPISGHRSVSWYQQTPGQGLQFLFEYFSETQRNKGNFPGRFSGRQFSNSRSEMNVSTLELGDSALYLCASRTGMAGETQYFGPGTRLLVL.

The genes are TRBV28 and TRBJ2-1, with 13 bases fitting TRBD2. CDR3 size: 16 residues. Germline CDR1 MDHEN, CDR2 SYDVKM. The V and J ends lost 5 bases and 4 bases, in that order; junction bases with no gene match: 5. The DNA of the CDR3 is TGTGCCAGCAGTCCCGGACTAGCGGGAGTGTACAATGAGCAGTTCTTC. Translating it yields CASSPGLAGVYNEQFF.

CDR3 sequence reads: CASSYRPNTEAFF. Here the CDR3 DNA reads TGTGCCAGCAGTTACAGGCCGAACACTGAAGCTTTCTTT. The V call is TRBV27, the J call TRBJ1-1, with D perhaps TRBD1 (5 bases). The CDR3 totals 13 residues. V gave up 4 bases and J gave up 1 base, with 7 bases separating them. Germline V lookup: CDR1 MNHEY, CDR2 SMNVEV (reference sequence).

In DNA form, the CDR3 reads TGCGCCAGCAGCCACACAGGGACGGGGTCCTACGAGCAGTACTTC. This translates into CASSHTGTGSYEQYF. This chain joins TRBV5-1 and TRBJ2-7, with D possibly being TRBD1 (6 bases). This CDR3 contains 15 residues. With 4 bases removed from V and 1 base from J, the gap between germline ends came to 15 bases. In germline, CDR1 is SGHRS, CDR2 YFSETQ.

The V and J genes are TRBV30 and TRBJ2-5; 7 positions match TRBD1. V shed 5 bases, J shed 5 bases, and the junction held 8 bases outside the gene matches. CDR3 length: 13 amino acids. Looked up from germline, CDR1 is GTSNPN and CDR2 is SVGIG (reference sequence). This CDR3 is CAWGRQGHETQYF. The CDR3 DNA is TGTGCCTGGGGGAGACAGGGTCATGAGACCCAGTACTTC. Looking up the rest from reference TRBV30 and TRBJ2-5 gives the full variable domain: SQTIHQWPATLVQPVGSPLSLECTVEGTSNPNLYWYRQAAGRGLQLLFYSVGIGQISSEVPQNLSASRPQDRQFILSSKKLLLSDSGFYLCAWGRQGHETQYFGPGTRLLVL.

The chain carries TRBV30 and TRBJ2-1; no firm D call. Germline loops: CDR1 GTSNPN, CDR2 SVGIG (reference sequence). V shed 2 bases and J shed 12 bases, with 14 bases lying between them. The CDR3 is 12 residues long. CDR3 DNA: TGTGCCTGGAGTCCTAGAAGTGGTGGGCAGTTCTTC. Its translation: CAWSPRSGGQFF.

This chain links TRBV18 with TRBJ2-7; no clear D. Germline CDR1 KGHSH, CDR2 LQKENI. This CDR3 is built from 13 residues. Trimming shortened V by 0 bases and J by 0 bases, and 3 bases separated the two germline ends. The CDR3 DNA sequence: TGTGCCAGCTCACCACCCAGCTCCTACGAGCAGTACTTC. This translates into CASSPPSSYEQYF.

In nucleotides, the CDR3 is TGTGCCAGCAGACCGTACAGGGTCGGCAGTGAAGCTTTCTTT. Its translation is CASRPYRVGSEAFF. The chain has TRBV25-1 and TRBJ1-1, with a possible D match to TRBD1 (6 bases). V was clipped by 6 bases and J by 7 bases, with 18 bases between them. CDR3 length: 14 amino acids. Germline V lookup: CDR1 MGHDK, CDR2 SYGVNS.

This chain joins TRBV10-3 and TRBJ1-6; D is ambiguous. Germline V lookup: CDR1 ENHRY, CDR2 SYGVKD. This CDR3 is 14 amino acids long. V lost 7 bases, J lost 8 bases, and 15 bases lay in between. CDR3 region: CAIIGPSVDSPLHF. The CDR3 bases are TGTGCCATCATTGGCCCTTCCGTGGATTCACCCCTCCACTTT.

This sequence joins TRBV29-1 and TRBJ1-4; 8 bases fit TRBD1. V dropped 7 bases and J dropped 6; count of bases not matched to a gene: 10. The length of the CDR3 is 14 residues. In germline, CDR1 is SQVTM, CDR2 ANQGSEA. The CDR3 coding sequence is TGCAGCGCATACTCCGGGACAGGCGATGAAAAACTGTTTTTT. Translation gives CSAYSGTGDEKLFF.